Each of the 23 T cell receptor beta chains below was sequenced from the same sample in a study of blood T cell repertoires in COVID-19 (dated by TCRdb to about 2020). Library preparation used the immunoSEQ multiplex PCR assay. TCRdb obtained this table from immuneACCESS and retained in-frame rearrangements with V and J assigned. These tables miss some clones; where compared with another copy, unresolved V genes account for less than half of the shortfall, and the remainder is unexplained. This sample comprises around 180,000 clones, under 85% of them detected only once. The ten most abundant clones make up around 12% of the sample. Sequencing was performed on PBMCs or T cells enriched from blood (not recorded which). Receptors were obtained from a man over 45 who had recovered from COVID-19.

The chain couples TRBV19 to TRBJ1-1; D remains ambiguous. The CDR3 extends over 15 amino acids. V was trimmed by 7 bases and J by 3 bases, leaving 18 bases between them. Looked up from germline, CDR1 is LNHDA and CDR2 is SQIVND (reference sequence). The CDR3 spells CASTPGSGAYTEAFF. As DNA, the CDR3 is TGTGCCAGTACCCCCGGGTCCGGTGCCTACACTGAAGCTTTCTTT. The whole variable domain, remainder taken from reference TRBV19 and TRBJ1-1, is DGGITQSPKYLFRKEGQNVTLSCEQNLNHDAMYWYRQDPGQGLRLIYYSQIVNDFQKGDIAEGYSVSREKKESFPLTVTSAQKNPTAFYLCASTPGSGAYTEAFFGQGTRLTVV.

This chain joins TRBV27 and TRBJ1-1, with 7 nucleotides matching TRBD1. The CDR3 has 15 residues. Per the germline V gene, CDR1 is MNHEY and CDR2 is SMNVEV (reference sequence). V shed 3 bases and J 1 base; nucleotides not matched to a gene: 5. CDR3 DNA sequence: TGTGCCAGCAGTTTCGGGGACAGCTCGAACACTGAAGCTTTCTTT. Encoded protein: CASSFGDSSNTEAFF.

The rearrangement joins TRBV5-1 to TRBJ2-3, with 11 bases lining up with TRBD2. The CDR3 runs 16 residues. Germline CDR1 reads SGHRS; CDR2 reads YFSETQ. V was pared by 3 bases and J by 3 bases, with 6 bases of the junction left unmatched. The DNA for the CDR3 is TGCGCCAGCAGCTCCCTTAGCGGGGGGGTTACAGATACGCAGTATTTT. Protein: CASSSLSGGVTDTQYF.

The chain links TRBV5-8 to TRBJ1-1, with a possible D match to TRBD1 (5 bases). CDR1 and CDR2 (germline): SGHTS, YDEGEE. The CDR3 loop spans 15 amino acids. Trimming took 2 bases from V and 6 from J, leaving 17 bases between them. The CDR3, as DNA: TGTGCCAGCAGCTTTAATGGGGCCCCTACCGCTGAAGCTTTCTTT. Its protein is CASSFNGAPTAEAFF.

Only a few counts were recorded for this clone. The V and J genes are TRBV6-5 and TRBJ1-2; 7 bases are a match to TRBD1. Germline CDR1 reads MNHEY; CDR2 reads SVGAGI. This CDR3 region has 14 residues. V was clipped by 7 bases and J by 4 bases; unmatched bases: 9. The CDR3 spells CASNLGQDFYGYTF. CDR3 sequence (DNA): TGTGCCAGCAACCTCGGACAGGACTTCTATGGCTACACCTTC.

This sequence joins TRBV5-1 and TRBJ1-4; the match to TRBD1 covers 9 bases. With V trimmed by 3 bases and J by 3 bases, 3 bases remained unmatched. The CDR3 is 15 residues long. Germline CDR1 and CDR2: SGHRS and YFSETQ. Here the CDR3 reads CASSWGTGPNEKLFF. The CDR3 DNA is TGCGCCAGCAGCTGGGGGACAGGGCCTAATGAAAAACTGTTTTTT. The complete variable domain, with remaining parts taken from reference TRBV5-1 and TRBJ1-4, reads KAGVTQTPRYLIKTRGQQVTLSCSPISGHRSVSWYQQTPGQGLQFLFEYFSETQRNKGNFPGRFSGRQFSNSRSEMNVSTLELGDSALYLCASSWGTGPNEKLFFGSGTQLSVL.

This clone was seen only a few times. The CDR3 DNA sequence: TGTGCCAGCAGCCAAGACGGACAGGGAACCTCACCCCTCCACTTT. Its translation: CASSQDGQGTSPLHF. The chain recombines TRBV4-2 with TRBJ1-6, with 8 bases that match TRBD1. Germline CDR1 and CDR2: LGHNA and YNFKEQ. V shed 0 bases and J 10 bases; nucleotides not matched to a gene: 5. The CDR3 is 15 amino acids.

The chain uses TRBV12-5 and TRBJ1-2, with 10 positions matching TRBD1. The V segment lost 6 bases and the J segment 6 bases; nucleotides outside the gene matches: 4. Germline CDR1 reads LGHNT; CDR2 reads FRNRAP. CDR3 size: 13 residues. Written as DNA, the CDR3 is TGTGCTAGTGGCCAGGGACAGGGGCATGGCTACACCTTC. Its translation: CASGQGQGHGYTF.

V is TRBV6-5 and J is TRBJ1-2, with 7 bases fitting TRBD1. The length of the CDR3 is 14 residues. V shed 5 bases, J shed 6 bases, and the junction held 9 bases outside the gene matches. The germline CDR1 and CDR2 sequences are MNHEY and SVGAGI. CDR3 bases: TGTGCCAGCAGTACCCTAGACAGGGAAAATGGCTACACCTTC. Its translation: CASSTLDRENGYTF.

The V and J genes are TRBV19 and TRBJ2-2; 8 bases align to TRBD1. The V gene's germline CDR1 is LNHDA and CDR2 SQIVND (reference sequence). The CDR3 runs to 15 residues. Trimming cost V 4 bases and J 8 bases; bases outside gene matches: 9. The CDR3 region has the DNA TGTGCCAGTAGTACGCCAGGACAGGGCGCAGGGGAGCTGTTTTTT. It translates to CASSTPGQGAGELFF.

This clone came up once. The chain links TRBV12-3 or TRBV12-4 to TRBJ2-2, with unresolved D. The CDR3 extends over 13 amino acids. The germline V and J ends were trimmed by 10 bases and 2 bases, with 11 bases remaining between them. The CDR3 here is CATENYNTGELFF. The CDR3 DNA reads TGTGCCACTGAAAACTATAACACCGGGGAGCTGTTTTTT.

This rearrangement joins TRBV7-9 to TRBJ2-5, with 7 positions matching TRBD2. This CDR3 contains 13 residues. Germline CDR1 and CDR2: SEHNR and FQNEAQ (reference sequence). Trimming removed 5 bases from V and 9 bases from J; junction bases left unmatched: 9. The CDR3 DNA sequence: TGTGCCAGCAGCGCGGGGGTCGGGGCGGCCCAGTACTTC. Encoded protein: CASSAGVGAAQYF.

V usage is TRBV5-1 and J usage is TRBJ2-1, with TRBD2 identical over 13 bases. Losses at the gene ends were 4 bases for V and 5 bases for J; bases not matched to a gene: 3. Germline CDR1 SGHRS, CDR2 YFSETQ. CDR3 length: 15 residues. CDR3 DNA: TGCGCCAGCAGCCCCGGACTAGCGGGGGACAATGAGCAGTTCTTC. It codes for CASSPGLAGDNEQFF.

J is TRBJ2-7 and V is TRBV6-5; 9 nucleotides align to TRBD2. The trim removed 3 bases at V and 3 bases at J, leaving 9 bases unmatched. CDR1 is MNHEY and CDR2 is SVGAGI in the germline V gene. This CDR3 contains 16 residues. The chain's CDR3 is CASSYTPGLAGYEQYF. Written as DNA, the CDR3 is TGTGCCAGCAGTTATACCCCGGGACTAGCAGGCTACGAGCAGTACTTC.

The V call is TRBV6-5, the J call TRBJ2-1, with TRBD1 matching over 9 bases. The CDR3 is 15 amino acids. Trimming at V came to 4 bases and at J to 6 bases, leaving 7 bases not matched to a gene. Per the germline V gene, CDR1 is MNHEY and CDR2 is SVGAGI. The CDR3 DNA sequence: TGTGCCAGCAGTTCCCCGGGACAGGGAGGCAATGAGCAGTTCTTC. Its translation: CASSSPGQGGNEQFF.

The V gene is TRBV3-1 (or the pseudogene TRBV3-2), the J gene TRBJ2-7; a possible D gene is TRBD2 (6 bases). The V end lost 0 bases, the J end lost 7 bases, and 13 bases lay between the germline ends. Germline CDR1 is LGHDT and CDR2 is YNNKEL (reference sequence). The CDR3 totals 14 residues. DNA for the CDR3: TGTGCCAGCAGCCAAGATAGCGGCAGGGTTGAGCAGTACTTC. Protein sequence: CASSQDSGRVEQYF.

The chain couples TRBV7-3 to TRBJ2-5; 7 nucleotides line up with TRBD2. The CDR3 totals 15 residues. V gave up 2 bases and J gave up 5 bases; unmatched junction bases: 8. Germline loops: CDR1 SGHTA, CDR2 FQGTGA. This CDR3 is CASSLGLGGRETQYF. The CDR3 bases are TGTGCCAGCAGCTTAGGACTAGGAGGCAGGGAGACCCAGTACTTC.

The genes are TRBV9 and TRBJ2-2; 8 bases match TRBD2. Trimming cost V 0 bases and J 4 bases; bases outside gene matches: 11. Germline lookup yields CDR1 SGDLS and CDR2 YYNGEE. This CDR3 has 18 residues. The CDR3 DNA reads as TGTGCCAGCAGCGTAGTAGGAGGCGGGGGGACGCTCACCGGGGAGCTGTTTTTT. Translation: CASSVVGGGGTLTGELFF.

This clone was seen just once. The chain joins TRBV11-2 to TRBJ2-7, with 9 bases that match TRBD2. CDR3 length equals 18 residues. V was clipped by 3 bases and J by 2 bases; unmatched bases: 14. From germline, CDR1 is SGHAT and CDR2 FQNNGV. The CDR3: CASSFGRVAGGPTYEQYF. In DNA, the CDR3 is TGTGCCAGCAGCTTTGGCAGGGTGGCGGGGGGGCCGACCTACGAGCAGTACTTC.

This clone occurred a few times. J is TRBJ2-7 and V is TRBV3-1 (or the pseudogene TRBV3-2), with 9 bases identical to TRBD2. V lost 1 base and J lost 8; bases outside the gene matches: 9. The germline gives CDR1 LGHDT, CDR2 YNNKEL (reference sequence). The CDR3 is 15 residues long. The CDR3 here is CASSQGLAVKGQQYF. The CDR3 bases are TGTGCCAGCAGCCAAGGACTAGCGGTCAAAGGACAGCAGTACTTC.

The chain recombines TRBV2 with TRBJ1-2, with D unresolved. V was cut by 3 bases and J by 2 bases, with 10 bases left in between. The CDR3 has 14 amino acids. Germline CDR1 reads SNHLY; CDR2 reads FYNNEI. The CDR3 spells CASSDNGINYGYTF. CDR3 bases: TGTGCCAGCAGTGATAACGGGATCAACTATGGCTACACCTTC.

The chain links TRBV7-2 to TRBJ2-7; 7 nucleotides agree with TRBD1. The CDR3 consists of 16 residues. The ends lost 0 bases at V and 2 bases at J; junction bases unmatched: 7. CDR1 and CDR2 from the germline V gene are SGHTA and FQGNSA. The CDR3 bases are TGTGCCAGCAGCTTAGCCGGCTTAACAGGGGCCTACGAGCAGTACTTC. It is translated as CASSLAGLTGAYEQYF.

The chain is built from TRBV2 and TRBJ2-6; the D is unclear. CDR3 size: 15 residues. Trimming removed 6 bases from V and 1 base from J, with 10 bases in between. CDR1 is SNHLY, CDR2 FYNNEI, per germline. CDR3 region: CASRVEWSGANVLTF. The CDR3, as DNA: TGTGCCAGCAGAGTAGAATGGTCTGGGGCCAACGTCCTGACTTTC. The variable domain in full, with the rest retrieved from reference TRBV2 and TRBJ2-6, is EPEVTQTPSHQVTQMGQEVILRCVPISNHLYFYWYRQILGQKVEFLVSFYNNEISEKSEIFDDQFSVERPDGSNFTLKIRSTKLEDSAMYFCASRVEWSGANVLTFGAGSRLTVL.